The T cell receptor beta chain described here comes from a study of CD8+ T cells in alopecia areata. Study-wide results and limits: Tissue-resident alphabeta T cells belonging to normal skin likewise get sequenced within scalp specimens.

This clone has just a few counts. Its antigen remains unknown. The authors extracted RNA and reverse transcribed it into cDNA as the sequencing template. Some clones are missing from TCRdb's copy, which holds only in-frame ones; the method was immunoSEQ multiplex PCR. The sample consists of roughly 150,000 clones, roughly 64% of them appearing once. The authors sorted CD4+ and CD8+ T cells from PBMCs. The germline gives CDR1 SQVTM, CDR2 ANQGSEA. This CDR3 region has 15 residues. Trimming cost V 5 bases and J 0 bases, with 16 bases left between them. The J gene is TRBJ1-1, the V gene TRBV29-1; D might be TRBD1 (5 bases). This sequence was found in a human donor with alopecia areata. The sample was CD4+ T cells sorted from blood, taken at week 0. The CDR3 DNA follows: TGCAGCGTTATTTTGGGGCAGTTCATGAACACTGAAGCTTTCTTT. Amino acid sequence: CSVILGQFMNTEAFF.